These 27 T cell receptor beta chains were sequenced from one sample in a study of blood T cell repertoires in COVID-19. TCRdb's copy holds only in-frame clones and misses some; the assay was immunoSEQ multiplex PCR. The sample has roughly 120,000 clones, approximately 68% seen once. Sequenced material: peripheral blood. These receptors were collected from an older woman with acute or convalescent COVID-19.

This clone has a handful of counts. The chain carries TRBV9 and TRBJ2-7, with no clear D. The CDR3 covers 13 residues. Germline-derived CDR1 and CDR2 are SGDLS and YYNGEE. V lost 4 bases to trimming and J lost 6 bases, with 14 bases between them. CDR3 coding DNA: TGTGCCAGCAGCATCACCAGTTCGTCCGAGCAGTACTTC. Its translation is CASSITSSSEQYF.

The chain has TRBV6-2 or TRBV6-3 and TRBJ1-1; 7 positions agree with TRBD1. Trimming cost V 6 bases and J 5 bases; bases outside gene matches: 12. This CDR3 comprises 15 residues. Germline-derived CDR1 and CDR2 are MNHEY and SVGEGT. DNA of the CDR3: TGTGCCAGCAGCGAGATTGACAGGGTGGGGACTGAAGCTTTCTTT. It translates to CASSEIDRVGTEAFF.

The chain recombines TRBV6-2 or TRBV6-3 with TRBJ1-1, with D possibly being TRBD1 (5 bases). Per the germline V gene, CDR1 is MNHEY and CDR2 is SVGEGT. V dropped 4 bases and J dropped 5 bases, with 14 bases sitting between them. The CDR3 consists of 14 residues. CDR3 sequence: CASSSVREGTEAFF. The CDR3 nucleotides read TGTGCCAGCAGTTCGGTCCGGGAGGGGACTGAAGCTTTCTTT.

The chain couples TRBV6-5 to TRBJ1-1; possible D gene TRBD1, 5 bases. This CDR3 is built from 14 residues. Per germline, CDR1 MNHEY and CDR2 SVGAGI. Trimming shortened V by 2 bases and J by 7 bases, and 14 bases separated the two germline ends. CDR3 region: CASSYLGDRSEAFF. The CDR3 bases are TGTGCCAGCAGTTACCTAGGCGACAGAAGTGAAGCTTTCTTT.

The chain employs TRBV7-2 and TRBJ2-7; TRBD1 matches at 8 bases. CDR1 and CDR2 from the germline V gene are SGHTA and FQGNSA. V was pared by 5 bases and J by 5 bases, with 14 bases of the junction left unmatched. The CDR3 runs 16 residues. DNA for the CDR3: TGTGCCAGCAGCACCGCGGGACAGGTAGGGCAGAACGAGCAGTACTTC. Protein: CASSTAGQVGQNEQYF.

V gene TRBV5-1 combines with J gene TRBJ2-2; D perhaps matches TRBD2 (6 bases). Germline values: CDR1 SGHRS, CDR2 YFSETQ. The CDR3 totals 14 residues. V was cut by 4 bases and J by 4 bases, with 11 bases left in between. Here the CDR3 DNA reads TGCGCCAGCAGCCAGAGAGCGGGCACCGGGGAGCTGTTTTTT. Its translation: CASSQRAGTGELFF.

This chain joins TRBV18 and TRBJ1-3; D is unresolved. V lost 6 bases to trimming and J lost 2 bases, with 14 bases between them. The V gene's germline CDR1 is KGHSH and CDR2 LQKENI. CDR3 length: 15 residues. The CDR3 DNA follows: TGTGCCAGCTCGTCGGGGTATGGGGCTGGAAACACCATATATTTT. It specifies CASSSGYGAGNTIYF.

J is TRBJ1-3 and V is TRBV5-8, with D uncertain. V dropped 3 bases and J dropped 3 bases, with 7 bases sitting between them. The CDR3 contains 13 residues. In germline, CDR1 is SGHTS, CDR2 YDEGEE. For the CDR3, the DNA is TGTGCCAGCAGCTCACCACATGGAAACACCATATATTTT. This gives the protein CASSSPHGNTIYF.

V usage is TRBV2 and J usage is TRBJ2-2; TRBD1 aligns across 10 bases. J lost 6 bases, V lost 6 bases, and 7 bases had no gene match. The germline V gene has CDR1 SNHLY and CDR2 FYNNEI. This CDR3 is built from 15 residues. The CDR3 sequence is CASSGGTGVAGELFF. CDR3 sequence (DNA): TGTGCCAGCAGCGGCGGGACAGGGGTGGCCGGGGAGCTGTTTTTT.

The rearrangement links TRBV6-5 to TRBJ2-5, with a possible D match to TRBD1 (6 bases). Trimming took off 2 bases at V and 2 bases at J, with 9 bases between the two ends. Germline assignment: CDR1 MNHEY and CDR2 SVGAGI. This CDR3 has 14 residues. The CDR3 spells CASSYGGQQETQYF. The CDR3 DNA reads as TGTGCCAGCAGTTACGGAGGACAGCAAGAGACCCAGTACTTC.

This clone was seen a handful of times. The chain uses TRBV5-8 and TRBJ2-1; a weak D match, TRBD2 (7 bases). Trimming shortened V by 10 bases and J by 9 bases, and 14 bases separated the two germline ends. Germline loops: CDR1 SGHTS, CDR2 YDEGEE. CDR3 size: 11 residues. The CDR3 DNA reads TGTGCCGACAAGCGGGACACTGAGCAGTTCTTC. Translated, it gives CADKRDTEQFF.

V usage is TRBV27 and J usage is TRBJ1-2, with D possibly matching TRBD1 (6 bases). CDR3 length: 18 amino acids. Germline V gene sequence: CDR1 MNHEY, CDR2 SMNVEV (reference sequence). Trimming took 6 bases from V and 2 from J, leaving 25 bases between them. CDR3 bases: TGTGCCAGCAGCCCCACCCTCTACGAGACAGGCGACAACTATGGCTACACCTTC. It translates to CASSPTLYETGDNYGYTF.

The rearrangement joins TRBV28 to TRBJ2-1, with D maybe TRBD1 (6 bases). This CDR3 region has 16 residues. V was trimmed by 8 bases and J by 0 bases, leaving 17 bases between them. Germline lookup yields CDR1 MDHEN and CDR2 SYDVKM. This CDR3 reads CASFSGGGSSYNEQFF. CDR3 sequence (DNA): TGTGCCAGCTTTTCTGGGGGCGGAAGCTCCTACAATGAGCAGTTCTTC.

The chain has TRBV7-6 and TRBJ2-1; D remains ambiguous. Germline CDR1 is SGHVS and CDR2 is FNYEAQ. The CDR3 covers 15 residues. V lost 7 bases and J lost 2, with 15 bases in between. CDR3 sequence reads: CASTPTHATYNEQFF. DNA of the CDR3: TGTGCCAGCACCCCTACCCACGCGACCTACAATGAGCAGTTCTTC.

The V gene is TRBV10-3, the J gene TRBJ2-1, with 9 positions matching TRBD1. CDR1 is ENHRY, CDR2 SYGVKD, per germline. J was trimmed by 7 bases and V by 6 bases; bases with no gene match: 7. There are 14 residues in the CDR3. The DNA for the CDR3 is TGTGCCATCAGGGATTTGGACAGGGGTAATGAGCAGTTCTTC. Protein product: CAIRDLDRGNEQFF.

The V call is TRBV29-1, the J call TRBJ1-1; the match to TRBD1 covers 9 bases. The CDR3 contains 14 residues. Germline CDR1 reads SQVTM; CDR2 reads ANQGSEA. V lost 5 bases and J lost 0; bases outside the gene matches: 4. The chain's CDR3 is CSVTGGRVNTEAFF. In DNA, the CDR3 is TGCAGCGTTACAGGGGGCCGGGTGAACACTGAAGCTTTCTTT.

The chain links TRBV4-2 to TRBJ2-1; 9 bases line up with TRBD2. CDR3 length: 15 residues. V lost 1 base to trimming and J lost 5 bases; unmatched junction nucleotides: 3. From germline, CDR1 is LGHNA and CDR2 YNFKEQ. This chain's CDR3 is CASSQGGGADNEQFF. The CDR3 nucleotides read TGTGCCAGCAGCCAAGGCGGGGGGGCCGACAATGAGCAGTTCTTC.

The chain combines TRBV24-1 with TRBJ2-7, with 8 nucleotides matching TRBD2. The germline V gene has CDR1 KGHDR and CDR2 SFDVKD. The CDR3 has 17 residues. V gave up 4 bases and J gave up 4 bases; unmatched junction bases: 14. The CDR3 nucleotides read TGTGCCACCAGTGACACAAGCGGGGGCGCGTTTGGGTACGAGCAGTACTTC. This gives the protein CATSDTSGGAFGYEQYF.

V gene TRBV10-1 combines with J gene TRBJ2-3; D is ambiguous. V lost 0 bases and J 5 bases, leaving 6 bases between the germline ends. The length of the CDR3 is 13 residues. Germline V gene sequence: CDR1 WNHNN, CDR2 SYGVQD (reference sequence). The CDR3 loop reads CASSESTGDTQYF. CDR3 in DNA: TGCGCCAGCAGTGAGTCGACGGGAGATACGCAGTATTTT.

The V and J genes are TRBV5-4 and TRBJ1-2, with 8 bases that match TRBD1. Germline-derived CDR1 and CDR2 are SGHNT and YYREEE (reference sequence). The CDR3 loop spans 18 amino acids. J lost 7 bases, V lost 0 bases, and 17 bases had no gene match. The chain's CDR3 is CASSLDAISDRGLGGYTF. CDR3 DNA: TGTGCCAGCAGCTTGGACGCCATCTCCGACAGGGGATTGGGTGGCTACACCTTC. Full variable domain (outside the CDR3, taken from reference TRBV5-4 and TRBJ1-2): ETGVTQSPTHLIKTRGQQVTLRCSSQSGHNTVSWYQQALGQGPQFIFQYYREEENGRGNFPPRFSGLQFPNYSSELNVNALELDDSALYLCASSLDAISDRGLGGYTFGSGTRLTVV.

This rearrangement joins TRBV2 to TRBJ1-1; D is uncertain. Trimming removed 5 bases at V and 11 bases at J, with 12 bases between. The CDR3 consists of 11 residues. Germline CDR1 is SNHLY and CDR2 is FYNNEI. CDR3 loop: CASSQYEKAFF. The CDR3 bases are TGTGCCAGCAGTCAGTACGAAAAGGCTTTCTTT.

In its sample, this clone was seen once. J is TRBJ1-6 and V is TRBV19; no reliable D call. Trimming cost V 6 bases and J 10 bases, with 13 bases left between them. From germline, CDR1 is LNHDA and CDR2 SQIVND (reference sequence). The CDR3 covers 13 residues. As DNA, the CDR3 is TGTGCCAGTAGCAGGTCCCGTGGCTCACCCCTCCACTTT. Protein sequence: CASSRSRGSPLHF. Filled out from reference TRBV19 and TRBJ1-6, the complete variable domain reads DGGITQSPKYLFRKEGQNVTLSCEQNLNHDAMYWYRQDPGQGLRLIYYSQIVNDFQKGDIAEGYSVSREKKESFPLTVTSAQKNPTAFYLCASSRSRGSPLHFGNGTRLTVT.

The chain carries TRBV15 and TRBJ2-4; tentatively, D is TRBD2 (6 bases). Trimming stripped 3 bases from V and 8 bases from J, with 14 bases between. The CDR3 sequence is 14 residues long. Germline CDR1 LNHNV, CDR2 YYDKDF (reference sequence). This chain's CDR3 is CATSRGGRGDIQYF. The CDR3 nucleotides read TGTGCCACCAGCAGGGGGGGACGAGGGGACATTCAGTACTTC.

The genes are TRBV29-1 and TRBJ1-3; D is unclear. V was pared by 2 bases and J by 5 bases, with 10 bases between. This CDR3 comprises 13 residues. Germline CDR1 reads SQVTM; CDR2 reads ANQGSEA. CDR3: CSVESGDRNTIYF. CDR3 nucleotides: TGCAGCGTTGAAAGCGGAGATCGAAACACCATATATTTT.

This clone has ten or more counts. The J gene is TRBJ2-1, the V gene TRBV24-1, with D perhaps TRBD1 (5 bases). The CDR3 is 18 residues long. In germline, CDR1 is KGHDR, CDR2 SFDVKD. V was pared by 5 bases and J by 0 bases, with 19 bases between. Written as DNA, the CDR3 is TGTGCCACCAGTGGAAGGGGTGCAGACCGTCGCTCCTACAATGAGCAGTTCTTC. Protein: CATSGRGADRRSYNEQFF.

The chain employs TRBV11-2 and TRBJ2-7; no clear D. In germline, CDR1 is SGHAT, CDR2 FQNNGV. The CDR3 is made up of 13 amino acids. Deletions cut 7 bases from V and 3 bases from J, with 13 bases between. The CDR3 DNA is TGTGCCAGCACCCATCCTAGGAACTACGAGCAGTACTTC. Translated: CASTHPRNYEQYF.

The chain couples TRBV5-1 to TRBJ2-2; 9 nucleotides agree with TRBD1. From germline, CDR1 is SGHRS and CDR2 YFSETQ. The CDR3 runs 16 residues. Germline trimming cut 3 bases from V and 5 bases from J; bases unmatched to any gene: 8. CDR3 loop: CASSWKPGQGTGELFF. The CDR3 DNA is TGCGCCAGCAGCTGGAAACCGGGACAGGGAACCGGGGAGCTGTTTTTT.